This T cell receptor beta chain is drawn from a study of Graves' ophthalmopathy and Graves' hyperthyroidism. The CDR3 covers 14 residues. Germline CDR1 LGHNA, CDR2 YNFKEQ. V lost 0 bases and J 3 bases, leaving 8 bases between the germline ends. There are many counts of this clonotype. Hyperthyroidism was new, under 2 months, in patients aged 18 to 65. Amplified material comprised TCR beta CDR3 regions derived from RNA transcripts. RT-PCR with HTBI primers came first, then second-round multiplex PCR. TCRdb re-called the multiplex PCR reads through MiXCR, storing one row per CDR3 protein. The sample has more than 1,000,000 distinct CDR3 sequences, around a third seen once.

V usage is TRBV4-2 and J usage is TRBJ1-2, with no clear D. The source of this sequence is an adult man with Graves' hyperthyroidism. Sequencing was carried out using peripheral blood or thyroid tissue (not recorded which). CDR3 bases: TGTGCCAGCAGCCAAGAACTCGGTGACTATGGCTACACCTTC. Its protein is CASSQELGDYGYTF.